This T cell receptor (beta chain) appears in the sequencing data of a study of T cell clonotyping in hematopoietic cell transplantation. Across the whole study: Recipient samples before transplant were obtained post-cytoreduction.

V was pared by 7 bases and J by 0 bases, with 12 bases between. The germline V gene has CDR1 MDHEN and CDR2 SYDVKM. This CDR3 contains 14 residues. TCRdb keeps only in-frame clones here, not all; method: immunoSEQ multiplex PCR. Among approximately 10,000 clones listed, around 87% were seen once. As concerns this clone: The target antigen is unknown.

Time point denoted: recipient sample about 28 days before transplant, after cytoreduction. General study results and limits: Cells were unsorted, so CD4 and CD8 contributions were not separated.

This sample comprised peripheral blood mononuclear cells, obtained before stem cell transplant. This TCR derives from a woman between 45 and 60 years old with chronic myeloid leukemia. Some clones in this sample may be carry-over from other donors' samples. The V and J genes are TRBV28 and TRBJ1-1; TRBD1 might be the D (6 bases). DNA for the CDR3: TGTGCCAGCATCTCGGGGGCCATGAACACTGAAGCTTTCTTT. Translation gives CASISGAMNTEAFF.